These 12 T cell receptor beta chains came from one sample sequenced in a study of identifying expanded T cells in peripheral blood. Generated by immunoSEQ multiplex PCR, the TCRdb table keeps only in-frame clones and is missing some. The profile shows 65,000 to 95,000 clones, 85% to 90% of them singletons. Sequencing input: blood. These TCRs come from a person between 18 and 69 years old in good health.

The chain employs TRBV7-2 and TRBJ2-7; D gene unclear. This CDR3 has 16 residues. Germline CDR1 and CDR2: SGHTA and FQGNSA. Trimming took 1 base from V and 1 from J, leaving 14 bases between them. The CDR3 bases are TGTGCCAGCAGCTTAGTTCCACCACCAAATTCCTACGAGCAGTACTTC. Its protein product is CASSLVPPPNSYEQYF.

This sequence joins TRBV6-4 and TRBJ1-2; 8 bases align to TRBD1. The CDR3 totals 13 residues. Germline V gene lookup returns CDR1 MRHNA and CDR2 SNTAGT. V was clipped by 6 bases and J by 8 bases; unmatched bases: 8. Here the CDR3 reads CASSRTGLGGYTF. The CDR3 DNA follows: TGTGCCAGCAGCAGGACAGGGTTGGGCGGCTACACCTTC.

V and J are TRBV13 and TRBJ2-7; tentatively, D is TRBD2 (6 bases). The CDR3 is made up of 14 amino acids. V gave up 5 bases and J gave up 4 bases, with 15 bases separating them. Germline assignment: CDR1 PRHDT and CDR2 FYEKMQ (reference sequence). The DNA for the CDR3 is TGTGCCAGCAGCCTACGACCGGGGGATTACGAGCAGTACTTC. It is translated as CASSLRPGDYEQYF. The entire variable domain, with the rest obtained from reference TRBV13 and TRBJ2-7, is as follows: AAGVIQSPRHLIKEKRETATLKCYPIPRHDTVYWYQQGPGQDPQFLISFYEKMQSDKGSIPDRFSAQQFSDYHSELNMSSLELGDSALYFCASSLRPGDYEQYFGPGTRLTVT.

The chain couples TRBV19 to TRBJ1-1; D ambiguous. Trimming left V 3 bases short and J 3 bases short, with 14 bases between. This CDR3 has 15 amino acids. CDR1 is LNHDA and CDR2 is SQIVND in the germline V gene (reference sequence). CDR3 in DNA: TGTGCCAGTAGTATTACCCTATTCGGAGACACTGAAGCTTTCTTT. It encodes CASSITLFGDTEAFF.

For the CDR3, the DNA is TGTGCCAGCAGCTCTGGGACTCTCCAAGAGACCCAGTACTTC. Its protein is CASSSGTLQETQYF. V gene TRBV6-6 combines with J gene TRBJ2-5; TRBD2 is a possible D gene (6 bases). The CDR3 length is 14 residues. The germline V gene encodes CDR1 MNHNY and CDR2 SVGAGI (reference sequence). Trimming removed 6 bases from V and 1 base from J, with 12 bases in between.

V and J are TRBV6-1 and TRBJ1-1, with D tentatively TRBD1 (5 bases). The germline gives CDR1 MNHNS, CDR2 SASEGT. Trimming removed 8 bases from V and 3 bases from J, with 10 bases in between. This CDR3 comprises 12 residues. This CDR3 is CASCRGYTEAFF. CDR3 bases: TGTGCCAGCTGCCGGGGGTACACTGAAGCTTTCTTT.

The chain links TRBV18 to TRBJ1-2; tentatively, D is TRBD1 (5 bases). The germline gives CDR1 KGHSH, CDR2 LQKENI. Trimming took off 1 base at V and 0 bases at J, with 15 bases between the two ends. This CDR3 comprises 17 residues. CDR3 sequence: CASSPRSSTDTNYGYTF. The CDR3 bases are TGTGCCAGCTCACCACGGAGCTCGACAGATACTAACTATGGCTACACCTTC.

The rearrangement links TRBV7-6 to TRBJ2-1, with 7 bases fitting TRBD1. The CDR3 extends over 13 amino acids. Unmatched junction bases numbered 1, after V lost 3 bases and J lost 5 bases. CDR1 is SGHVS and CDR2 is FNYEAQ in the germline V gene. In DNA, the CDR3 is TGTGCCAGCAGCTTCGGGACAGACAATGAGCAGTTCTTC. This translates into CASSFGTDNEQFF. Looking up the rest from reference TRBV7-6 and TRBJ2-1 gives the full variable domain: GAGVSQSPRYKVTKRGQDVALRCDPISGHVSLYWYRQALGQGPEFLTYFNYEAQQDKSGLPNDRFSAERPEGSISTLTIQRTEQRDSAMYRCASSFGTDNEQFFGPGTRLTVL.

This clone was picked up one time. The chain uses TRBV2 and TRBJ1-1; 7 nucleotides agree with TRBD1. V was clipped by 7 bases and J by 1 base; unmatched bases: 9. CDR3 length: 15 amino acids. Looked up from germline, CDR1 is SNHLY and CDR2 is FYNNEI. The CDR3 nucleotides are TGTGCCAGCAAACAGGGGCTTTTGGGGAACACTGAAGCTTTCTTT. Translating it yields CASKQGLLGNTEAFF.

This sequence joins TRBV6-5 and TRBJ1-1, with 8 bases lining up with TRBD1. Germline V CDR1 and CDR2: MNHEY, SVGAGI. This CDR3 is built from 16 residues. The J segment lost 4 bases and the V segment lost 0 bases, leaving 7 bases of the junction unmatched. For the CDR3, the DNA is TGTGCCAGCAGTTACTCCTCGGACAGGGTGAGCACTGAAGCTTTCTTT. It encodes CASSYSSDRVSTEAFF.

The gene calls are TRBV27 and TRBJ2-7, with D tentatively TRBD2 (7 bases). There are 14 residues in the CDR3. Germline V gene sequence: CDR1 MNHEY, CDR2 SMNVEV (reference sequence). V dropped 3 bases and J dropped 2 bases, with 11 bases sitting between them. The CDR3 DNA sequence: TGTGCCAGCAGTTTTATGGGGGGGCCCTACGAGCAGTACTTC. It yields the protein CASSFMGGPYEQYF.

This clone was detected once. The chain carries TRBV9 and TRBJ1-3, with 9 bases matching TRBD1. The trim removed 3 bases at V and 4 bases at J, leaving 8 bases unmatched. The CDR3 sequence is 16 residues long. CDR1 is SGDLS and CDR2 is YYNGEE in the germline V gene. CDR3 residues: CASSGHPDRGGNTIYF. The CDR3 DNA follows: TGTGCCAGCAGCGGGCACCCGGACAGGGGAGGAAACACCATATATTTT.